The 29 T cell receptor beta chains below were found in one sample sequenced in a study of T cells after posttransplantation cyclophosphamide. Cyclophosphamide on days +3 and +4 followed busulfan-fludarabine conditioning and a marrow graft. Sequencing was performed with immunoSEQ multiplex PCR; in TCRdb, only in-frame clones are kept and a portion is missing. The data contain around 40,000 clones, less than 95% of them seen just once; the ten biggest clones take up less than 2.5%. Material: PBMCs, obtained roughly 59 days after allogeneic stem cell transplant with posttransplant cyclophosphamide. The receptors stem from a male patient over 55 who received an allogeneic stem cell transplant from a related donor and was CMV-positive. The graft donor may have contributed some T cells.

The chain employs TRBV27 and TRBJ1-3; D gene uncertain. CDR1 and CDR2 (germline): MNHEY, SMNVEV (reference sequence). The CDR3 totals 14 residues. The V end was cut by 4 bases, the J end by 2 bases, with 9 bases between. The CDR3 sequence is CASSSTGTGNTIYF. DNA for the CDR3: TGTGCCAGCAGTTCCACGGGTACTGGAAACACCATATATTTT.

The genes are TRBV7-2 and TRBJ1-1, with TRBD1 matching 8 bases. After removal of 4 bases from V and 4 bases from J, the junction contained 8 bases not matched to a gene. Germline CDR1 SGHTA, CDR2 FQGNSA. The CDR3 is made up of 15 amino acids. CDR3 loop: CASSSPDRASTEAFF. Written as DNA, the CDR3 is TGTGCCAGCAGCTCTCCGGACAGGGCGAGCACTGAAGCTTTCTTT.

The V and J genes are TRBV2 and TRBJ1-2; D perhaps matches TRBD1 (5 bases). This CDR3 region has 16 residues. Looked up from germline, CDR1 is SNHLY and CDR2 is FYNNEI. V lost 7 bases, J lost 6 bases, and 24 bases lay in between. The CDR3 sequence: CASTVRGGGRENGYTF. In DNA, the CDR3 is TGTGCCAGCACCGTAAGGGGAGGCGGGCGGGAAAATGGCTACACCTTC.

This clone is a singleton in its sample. The rearrangement links TRBV6-5 to TRBJ1-6; D remains unclear. The CDR3 loop spans 13 amino acids. Germline CDR1 is MNHEY and CDR2 is SVGAGI. Trimming cost V 6 bases and J 6 bases, with 9 bases left between them. CDR3 in amino acids: CASSLQLNSPLHF. CDR3 DNA: TGTGCCAGCAGCCTTCAACTTAATTCACCCCTCCACTTT.

The V call is TRBV4-1, the J call TRBJ2-3, with 12 bases identical to TRBD2. The CDR3 totals 18 residues. V lost 1 base to trimming and J lost 2 bases; unmatched junction nucleotides: 7. Germline V gene lookup returns CDR1 MGHRA and CDR2 YSYEKL. CDR3 DNA sequence: TGCGCCAGCAGCCAAGTGACCGGACTAGCGGGGACCACAGATACGCAGTATTTT. It yields the protein CASSQVTGLAGTTDTQYF.

This clone showed up just a few times. This sequence joins TRBV2 and TRBJ1-4; 8 positions agree with TRBD1. The CDR3 is 15 amino acids. Per germline, CDR1 SNHLY and CDR2 FYNNEI. The V gene end was trimmed by 6 bases and the J gene end by 0 bases; junction bases not matched to a gene: 3. The chain's CDR3 is CASSEQGATNEKLFF. In DNA, the CDR3 is TGTGCCAGCAGCGAACAGGGGGCAACTAATGAAAAACTGTTTTTT.

CDR3 nucleotide sequence: TGTGCCAGCAGCTCAAAAGACAGGAGGTCTGATGAAGCTTTCTTT. Translated: CASSSKDRRSDEAFF. This chain joins TRBV7-2 and TRBJ1-1; tentative D call: TRBD1 (6 bases). The V gene's germline CDR1 is SGHTA and CDR2 FQGNSA. The CDR3 sequence is 15 residues long. V lost 4 bases and J lost 7, with 19 bases in between.

This clone was counted between two and nine times. The V and J genes are TRBV5-5 and TRBJ1-1, with D possibly being TRBD1 (5 bases). The CDR3 length is 15 residues. The V end was cut by 4 bases, the J end by 3 bases, with 16 bases between. Germline V CDR1 and CDR2: SGHKS, YYEKEE (reference sequence). As DNA, the CDR3 is TGTGCCAGCAGCCTCCTACGGGGGGGTGACACTGAAGCTTTCTTT. Its protein product is CASSLLRGGDTEAFF.

The rearrangement uses TRBV19 and TRBJ1-5; a weak D match, TRBD1 (6 bases). Deletions cut 6 bases from V and 0 bases from J, with 9 bases between. From germline, CDR1 is LNHDA and CDR2 SQIVND (reference sequence). The CDR3 is 14 residues long. The CDR3 reads CASSKGDSNQPQHF. In nucleotides, the CDR3 is TGTGCCAGTAGCAAGGGGGATAGCAATCAGCCCCAGCATTTT. Using reference TRBV19 and TRBJ1-5 for the parts outside the CDR3, the full variable domain is DGGITQSPKYLFRKEGQNVTLSCEQNLNHDAMYWYRQDPGQGLRLIYYSQIVNDFQKGDIAEGYSVSREKKESFPLTVTSAQKNPTAFYLCASSKGDSNQPQHFGDGTRLSIL.

The CDR3 spells CASSADRGGTDTQYF. DNA for the CDR3: TGTGCCAGCAGCGCCGACAGGGGGGGGACAGATACGCAGTATTTT. The gene calls are TRBV9 and TRBJ2-3; 9 nucleotides match TRBD1. J gave up 3 bases and V 3 bases, and 5 bases lay outside the gene matches. Germline V gene sequence: CDR1 SGDLS, CDR2 YYNGEE. The CDR3 runs to 15 residues.

CDR3 sequence (DNA): TGTGCCAGTACGCCCCTTAATTCGAACAGAAAGAACACCGGGGAGCTGTTTTTT. As protein: CASTPLNSNRKNTGELFF. The chain employs TRBV19 and TRBJ2-2; D uncertain. CDR1 is LNHDA, CDR2 SQIVND, per germline (reference sequence). Between the trimmed V and J ends, which lost 7 bases and 1 base, there was a span of 22 bases. This CDR3 is built from 18 residues.

The V call is TRBV18, the J call TRBJ1-2; D gene ambiguous. The CDR3 totals 17 residues. In germline, CDR1 is KGHSH, CDR2 LQKENI. Trimming pared 3 bases from V and 2 bases from J, leaving 19 bases between. CDR3 region: CASSPPSDGDGNYGYTF. CDR3 bases: TGTGCCAGCTCACCCCCCAGTGATGGAGACGGAAACTATGGCTACACCTTC. Together with reference TRBV18 and TRBJ1-2, the CDR3 gives the full variable domain: NAGVMQNPRHLVRRRGQEARLRCSPMKGHSHVYWYRQLPEEGLKFMVYLQKENIIDESGMPKERFSAEFPKEGPSILRIQQVVRGDSAAYFCASSPPSDGDGNYGYTFGSGTRLTVV.

The chain couples TRBV6-5 to TRBJ1-1; 8 nucleotides match TRBD1. V lost 0 bases, J lost 5 bases, and 5 bases stayed unmatched. CDR1 and CDR2 (germline): MNHEY, SVGAGI. This CDR3 contains 15 residues. In nucleotides, the CDR3 is TGTGCCAGCAGTTACTCCGGACAGGGAGGGACTGAAGCTTTCTTT. Its protein is CASSYSGQGGTEAFF.

The CDR3 sequence: CASILTLDGDEAFF. The CDR3 DNA reads TGTGCCAGCATCCTTACCCTTGACGGAGATGAAGCTTTCTTT. This chain joins TRBV7-8 and TRBJ1-1; D is ambiguous. CDR3 length: 14 amino acids. Germline values: CDR1 SGHVS, CDR2 FQNEAQ. Trimming removed 7 bases from V and 7 bases from J, with 19 bases in between.

The CDR3 DNA is TGTGCCAGCAGTTTATCGGGACAGGTACGCTCCTACAATGAGCAGTTCTTC. Amino acid sequence: CASSLSGQVRSYNEQFF. The chain recombines TRBV27 with TRBJ2-1, with 8 bases matching TRBD1. The trim removed 0 bases at V and 0 bases at J, leaving 4 bases unmatched. This CDR3 spans 17 amino acids. Germline CDR1 and CDR2: MNHEY and SMNVEV (reference sequence).

The V call is TRBV27, the J call TRBJ2-1; 11 nucleotides line up with TRBD1. The V and J ends lost 7 bases and 7 bases, in that order; junction bases with no gene match: 6. Germline V gene lookup returns CDR1 MNHEY and CDR2 SMNVEV (reference sequence). The CDR3 runs 14 residues. The CDR3 loop is CASTRDRGSNEQFF. Here the CDR3 DNA reads TGTGCCAGCACCCGGGACAGGGGGAGTAATGAGCAGTTCTTC.

The chain carries TRBV2 and TRBJ2-1; maybe TRBD1 (6 bases). V was clipped by 6 bases and J by 3 bases, with 18 bases between them. This CDR3 comprises 16 residues. CDR1 is SNHLY and CDR2 is FYNNEI in the germline V gene. CDR3 nucleotide sequence: TGTGCCAGCAGGGCACGCCGGGACACGGTCTACAATGAGCAGTTCTTC. It codes for CASRARRDTVYNEQFF.

This clone was counted once. J is TRBJ2-5 and V is TRBV5-4; D is unclear. The length of the CDR3 is 14 residues. The germline V gene has CDR1 SGHNT and CDR2 YYREEE (reference sequence). V was clipped by 1 base and J by 5 bases, with 12 bases between them. Here the CDR3 reads CASSLSTVQETQYF. The CDR3 DNA reads TGTGCCAGCAGCTTGTCCACAGTCCAGGAGACCCAGTACTTC.

This chain joins TRBV2 and TRBJ1-2; D is uncertain. Trimming removed 7 bases from V and 8 bases from J, with 11 bases in between. Germline CDR1 and CDR2: SNHLY and FYNNEI. The CDR3 contains 11 residues. The CDR3 reads CASTLNLGYTF. The CDR3 DNA reads TGTGCCAGCACCCTTAATCTAGGCTACACCTTC.

This clone occurred a few times. The chain carries TRBV14 and TRBJ2-1; maybe TRBD2 (6 bases). Germline-derived CDR1 and CDR2 are SGHDN and FVKESK. The CDR3 loop spans 13 amino acids. The V end was cut by 1 base, the J end by 12 bases, with 13 bases between. CDR3 loop: CASSQAGVGLQFF. DNA of the CDR3: TGTGCCAGCAGCCAAGCGGGGGTGGGGCTGCAGTTCTTC.

The rearrangement uses TRBV6-5 and TRBJ2-1, with 10 bases lining up with TRBD2. The V gene end was trimmed by 5 bases and the J gene end by 13 bases; junction bases not matched to a gene: 11. Germline CDR1 is MNHEY and CDR2 is SVGAGI. The CDR3 is 14 amino acids. The CDR3 sequence is CASSVASLAGGQFF. In DNA, the CDR3 is TGTGCCAGCAGTGTAGCCTCATTAGCGGGGGGTCAGTTCTTC.

This clone was recorded once. This rearrangement joins TRBV6-1 to TRBJ1-1; perhaps TRBD1 as D (6 bases). Trimming stripped 8 bases from V and 7 bases from J, with 14 bases between. This CDR3 is built from 12 residues. Germline CDR1 is MNHNS and CDR2 is SASEGT. DNA for the CDR3: TGTGCCAGCGGAATCATCAGGGGTGAAGCTTTCTTT. Encoded protein: CASGIIRGEAFF.

The V gene is TRBV5-4, the J gene TRBJ1-5, with a weak D call TRBD1 (6 bases). V lost 3 bases and J lost 5, with 12 bases in between. Germline V CDR1 and CDR2: SGHNT, YYREEE (reference sequence). CDR3 length equals 14 residues. For the CDR3, the DNA is TGTGCCAGCAGCTGGGCGGGGGCTGATCAGCCCCAGCATTTT. It codes for CASSWAGADQPQHF.

The V gene is TRBV5-1, the J gene TRBJ1-1; D uncertain. The CDR3 is 15 residues long. CDR1 is SGHRS, CDR2 YFSETQ, per germline. With 0 bases removed from V and 5 bases from J, the gap between germline ends came to 14 bases. Written as DNA, the CDR3 is TGCGCCAGCAGCTTGGGACTGACATCGGGGACTGAAGCTTTCTTT. Translated, it gives CASSLGLTSGTEAFF.

The chain uses TRBV6-1 and TRBJ1-2, with 7 bases that match TRBD1. The CDR3 contains 15 residues. Trimming cost V 5 bases and J 0 bases; bases outside gene matches: 6. The germline gives CDR1 MNHNS, CDR2 SASEGT. This CDR3 reads CASSRKGATNYGYTF. The CDR3 DNA is TGTGCCAGCAGTAGAAAGGGGGCAACTAACTATGGCTACACCTTC.

J is TRBJ1-1 and V is TRBV7-9; D is perhaps TRBD1 (6 bases). V was clipped by 4 bases and J by 0 bases, with 9 bases between them. The CDR3 has 14 residues. The germline gives CDR1 SEHNR, CDR2 FQNEAQ (reference sequence). The CDR3 sequence is CASSWSGVNTEAFF. In DNA, the CDR3 is TGTGCCAGCAGCTGGTCAGGGGTGAACACTGAAGCTTTCTTT.

This chain uses TRBV11-2 with TRBJ1-3, with no clear D. Germline CDR1 reads SGHAT; CDR2 reads FQNNGV. CDR3 length: 16 amino acids. Trimming took 2 bases from V and 0 from J, leaving 11 bases between them. The CDR3 loop reads CASSLWAELSGNTIYF. Written as DNA, the CDR3 is TGTGCCAGCAGCTTATGGGCAGAACTCTCTGGAAACACCATATATTTT.

This clone is a singleton in its sample. The rearrangement links TRBV29-1 to TRBJ2-1, with no clear D. CDR3 length: 12 amino acids. V was shortened by 4 bases and J by 8 bases, with 12 bases between the two germline ends. Germline V lookup: CDR1 SQVTM, CDR2 ANQGSEA. The CDR3 DNA reads TGCAGCGTTGTTATTGGTACTTATGAGCAGTTCTTC. It translates to CSVVIGTYEQFF.

V is TRBV11-3 and J is TRBJ2-4, with D perhaps matching TRBD2 (6 bases). Trimming took 2 bases from V and 9 from J, leaving 11 bases between them. The CDR3 has 13 residues. Germline loops: CDR1 SGHNT, CDR2 YENEEA. The CDR3 DNA reads as TGTGCCAGCAGCTTATCAATCGGGGGCATTCAGTACTTC. Its protein product is CASSLSIGGIQYF. Drawing the rest from reference TRBV11-3 and TRBJ2-4, the complete variable domain is EAGVVQSPRYKIIEKKQPVAFWCNPISGHNTLYWYLQNLGQGPELLIRYENEEAVDDSQLPKDRFSAERLKGVDSTLKIQPAELGDSAVYLCASSLSIGGIQYFGAGTRLSVL.